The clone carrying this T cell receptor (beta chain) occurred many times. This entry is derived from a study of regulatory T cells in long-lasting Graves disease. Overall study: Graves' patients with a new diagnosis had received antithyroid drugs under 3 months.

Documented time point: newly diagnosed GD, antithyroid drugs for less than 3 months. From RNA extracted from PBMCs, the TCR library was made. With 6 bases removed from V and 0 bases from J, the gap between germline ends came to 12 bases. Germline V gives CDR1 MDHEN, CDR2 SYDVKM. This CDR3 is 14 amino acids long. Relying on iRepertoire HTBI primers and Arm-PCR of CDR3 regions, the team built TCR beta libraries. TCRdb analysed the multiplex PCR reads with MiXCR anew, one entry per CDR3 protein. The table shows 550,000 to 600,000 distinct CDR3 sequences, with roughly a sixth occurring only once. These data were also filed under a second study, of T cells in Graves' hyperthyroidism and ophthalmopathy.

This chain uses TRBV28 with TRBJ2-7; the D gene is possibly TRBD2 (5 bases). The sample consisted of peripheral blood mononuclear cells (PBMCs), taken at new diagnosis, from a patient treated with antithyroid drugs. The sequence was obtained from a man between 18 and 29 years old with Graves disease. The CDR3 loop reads CASSPPGFSYEQYF. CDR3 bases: TGTGCCAGCAGCCCCCCGGGATTCTCCTACGAGCAGTACTTC.